Below, 19 T cell receptor beta chains from the same sample are listed, as sequenced in a study of blood T cells in healthy people across ages. A J-beta primer mix and a sample-barcoded 5' primer were used in a second PCR of roughly 7 to 12 cycles. TCRdb re-derived calls from the 5' RACE reads in MiXCR, one entry per CDR3 protein. This sample yields under 2 million distinct CDR3 sequences, of which 30% to 35% are seen a single time; over 9% belongs to the top ten. The source material was blood. The receptors come from a woman between 25 and 40 years old in good health.

Ten or more counts support this clonotype. The chain links TRBV7-6 to TRBJ1-5, with D tentatively TRBD1 (6 bases). Trimming pared 4 bases from V and 7 bases from J, leaving 11 bases between. The length of the CDR3 is 13 residues. CDR1 SGHVS and CDR2 FNYEAQ come from the germline V gene. The CDR3 sequence: CASSSLTGQPQHF. CDR3 sequence (DNA): TGTGCCAGCAGCTCCCTTACAGGGCAGCCCCAGCATTTT.

The CDR3 sequence is CSARDSQGSQATQYF. The CDR3 DNA reads as TGCAGTGCTAGAGATTCGCAGGGTTCCCAAGCGACGCAGTATTTT. This chain uses TRBV20-1 with TRBJ2-3; D might be TRBD1 (5 bases). Per germline, CDR1 DFQATT and CDR2 SNEGSKA (reference sequence). CDR3 length equals 15 residues. The V and J ends lost 0 bases and 9 bases respectively, with 19 bases between them.

This clonotype was counted a few times. The rearrangement joins TRBV15 to TRBJ2-5; 13 bases map to TRBD2. CDR3 length: 18 amino acids. V gave up 3 bases and J gave up 0 bases; unmatched junction bases: 7. Germline V gene lookup returns CDR1 LNHNV and CDR2 YYDKDF (reference sequence). The CDR3 sequence: CATSREGLAGMYQETQYF. The CDR3 region has the DNA TGTGCCACCAGCAGGGAGGGACTAGCGGGGATGTACCAAGAGACCCAGTACTTC.

The chain is built from TRBV6-6 and TRBJ1-5; D not resolved. Trimming removed 8 bases at V and 2 bases at J, with 10 bases between. Germline CDR1 is MNHNY and CDR2 is SVGAGI (reference sequence). The CDR3 totals 13 residues. This chain's CDR3 is CASGDTGNQPQHF. The CDR3 nucleotides read TGTGCCAGCGGGGATACTGGCAATCAGCCCCAGCATTTT.

The genes are TRBV14 and TRBJ2-1, with TRBD1 matching over 8 bases. The J segment lost 9 bases and the V segment lost 4 bases, leaving 8 bases of the junction unmatched. The CDR3 contains 14 residues. Germline V gene sequence: CDR1 SGHDN, CDR2 FVKESK. CDR3: CASSPGQGWTEQFF. Here the CDR3 DNA reads TGTGCCAGCAGCCCAGGACAGGGTTGGACTGAGCAGTTCTTC. The full variable domain, its missing parts supplied by reference TRBV14 and TRBJ2-1, is EAGVTQFPSHSVIEKGQTVTLRCDPISGHDNLYWYRRVMGKEIKFLLHFVKESKQDESGMPNNRFLAERTGGTYSTLKVQPAELEDSGVYFCASSPGQGWTEQFFGPGTRLTVL.

The chain uses TRBV12-5 and TRBJ2-1, with a weak D call TRBD2 (5 bases). The germline gives CDR1 LGHNT, CDR2 FRNRAP. The CDR3 has 16 amino acids. V was shortened by 0 bases and J by 2 bases, with 11 bases between the two germline ends. CDR3 sequence (DNA): TGTGCTAGTGGTTTGGTTGTGGGAGCGGCCTACAATGAGCAGTTCTTC. This sequence encodes CASGLVVGAAYNEQFF.

V and J are TRBV20-1 and TRBJ2-3; D possibly corresponds to TRBD2 (6 bases). Trimming cost V 4 bases and J 7 bases, with 21 bases left between them. The CDR3 is made up of 15 amino acids. The germline CDR1 and CDR2 sequences are DFQATT and SNEGSKA (reference sequence). For the CDR3, the DNA is TGCAGTGCTATAAAGACTAGTCGGGTGAGGAATACGCAGTATTTT. Its translation: CSAIKTSRVRNTQYF.

On this clonotype: Given a much more abundant clone one base away, this may be a read error. The CDR3 DNA reads as TGCAGTGCTTCGGACAGGACATATGGCCACACCTTC. This sequence encodes CSASDRTYGHTF. The chain has TRBV20-1 and TRBJ1-2; 7 bases are shared with TRBD1. The germline gives CDR1 DFQATT, CDR2 SNEGSKA (reference sequence). This CDR3 spans 12 amino acids.

This clonotype has ten or more counts. The chain has TRBV4-1 and TRBJ1-2; TRBD1 is a possible D gene (5 bases). CDR1 is MGHRA and CDR2 is YSYEKL in the germline V gene. This CDR3 is 15 amino acids long. The germline V and J ends were trimmed by 3 bases and 4 bases, with 15 bases remaining between them. The CDR3 coding sequence is TGCGCCAGCAGCCAGGGACCCGACCGGGTCTATGGCTACACCTTC. Translation gives CASSQGPDRVYGYTF.

CDR3 sequence reads: CSARKGGPNTEAFF. CDR3 coding DNA: TGCAGTGCCCGAAAAGGGGGACCGAACACTGAAGCTTTCTTT. V gene TRBV20-1 combines with J gene TRBJ1-1; perhaps TRBD1 as D (6 bases). CDR1 is DFQATT, CDR2 SNEGSKA, per germline (reference sequence). V was trimmed by 6 bases and J by 1 base, leaving 15 bases between them. The CDR3 runs 14 residues.

In this sample, this clonotype turned up a few times. DNA of the CDR3: TGCGCCAGCAGCTTGGCGAGGCATCCAGATACGCAGTATTTT. Amino acids: CASSLARHPDTQYF. The chain links TRBV5-1 to TRBJ2-3; D ambiguous. Trimming stripped 0 bases from V and 4 bases from J, with 9 bases between. The germline CDR1 and CDR2 sequences are SGHRS and YFSETQ. This CDR3 is built from 14 residues.

This clonotype has a count of ten or more. The chain joins TRBV29-1 to TRBJ2-3; D remains unclear. The V gene's germline CDR1 is SQVTM and CDR2 ANQGSEA. The CDR3 extends over 15 amino acids. The ends were cut back, 4 bases at V and 2 bases at J, with 16 bases in the middle. The CDR3 bases are TGCAGCGTTGTTGAGGACCAGATTGACACAGATACGCAGTATTTT. Its translation is CSVVEDQIDTDTQYF.

This clonotype came up a few times. The chain carries TRBV6-5 and TRBJ2-7, with D maybe TRBD1 (6 bases). The V and J ends lost 2 bases and 4 bases respectively, with 15 bases between them. Germline CDR1 reads MNHEY; CDR2 reads SVGAGI. CDR3 size: 15 residues. The CDR3 DNA reads as TGTGCCAGCAGTTACCGGGACACAGGATCTTACGAGCAGTACTTC. Residues: CASSYRDTGSYEQYF.

The rearrangement uses TRBV11-2 and TRBJ2-2; D is undetermined. V lost 2 bases and J lost 1, with 8 bases in between. CDR1 SGHAT and CDR2 FQNNGV come from the germline V gene. The CDR3 totals 15 residues. CDR3 DNA sequence: TGTGCCAGCAGCTTATCGGCGTGGAACACCGGGGAGCTGTTTTTT. Translation gives CASSLSAWNTGELFF.

This sequence joins TRBV7-9 and TRBJ2-3, with 8 bases matching TRBD2. This CDR3 has 14 residues. V shed 6 bases, J shed 4 bases, and the junction held 6 bases outside the gene matches. Germline V lookup: CDR1 SEHNR, CDR2 FQNEAQ (reference sequence). The CDR3 nucleotides are TGTGCCAGCAGAGGGACTAGTAGGGCAGATACGCAGTATTTT. This translates into CASRGTSRADTQYF.

The V call is TRBV5-6, the J call TRBJ1-2; 9 nucleotides match TRBD1. CDR1 and CDR2 (germline): SGHDT, YYEEEE. J was trimmed by 4 bases and V by 3 bases; bases with no gene match: 10. The CDR3 consists of 16 residues. CDR3 region: CASSWSGDRAFYGYTF. The CDR3 DNA follows: TGTGCCAGCAGCTGGTCCGGGGACAGGGCGTTCTATGGCTACACCTTC. Full variable domain (outside the CDR3, taken from reference TRBV5-6 and TRBJ1-2): DAGVTQSPTHLIKTRGQQVTLRCSPKSGHDTVSWYQQALGQGPQFIFQYYEEEERQRGNFPDRFSGHQFPNYSSELNVNALLLGDSALYLCASSWSGDRAFYGYTFGSGTRLTVV.

The V and J genes are TRBV6-5 and TRBJ2-7; D remains ambiguous. This CDR3 spans 14 amino acids. CDR1 and CDR2 from the germline V gene are MNHEY and SVGAGI. Trimming cost V 5 bases and J 2 bases, with 13 bases left between them. CDR3: CASSERPLTYEQYF. The CDR3 DNA reads TGTGCCAGCAGTGAACGGCCACTCACCTACGAGCAGTACTTC.

The chain joins TRBV5-1 to TRBJ2-1; no clear D. V dropped 5 bases and J dropped 3 bases, with 15 bases sitting between them. Germline assignment: CDR1 SGHRS and CDR2 YFSETQ. The CDR3 is made up of 15 amino acids. In DNA form, the CDR3 reads TGCGCCAGCAGTGTCAGAGACGGTCTCTACAATGAGCAGTTCTTC. Its protein is CASSVRDGLYNEQFF.

This clonotype was seen more than once but under ten times. The CDR3: CASSGTSGGTPLGQFF. Written as DNA, the CDR3 is TGTGCCAGCAGTGGGACTAGCGGGGGGACCCCCCTCGGGCAGTTCTTC. The rearrangement joins TRBV6-1 to TRBJ2-1; 14 bases align to TRBD2. From germline, CDR1 is MNHNS and CDR2 SASEGT. Trimming cost V 4 bases and J 12 bases; bases outside gene matches: 11. The CDR3 is 16 amino acids.